Included here is one T cell receptor (beta chain) sequence, with context. Its matching antigen is unknown. The germline V gene has CDR1 MNHEY and CDR2 SMNVEV (reference sequence). Trimming removed 0 bases from V and 7 bases from J; junction bases left unmatched: 6. The CDR3 length is 16 residues. PCR primers comprised 60 Vbeta and 13 Jbeta primers. Per the original data handling: There were around 80 million unique TCR beta chains by a later count, and approximately 11 million of them were shared. This table comes from immunoSEQ multiplex PCR, and its TCRdb copy is limited to in-frame clones, with some not included. V and J calls plus clone size are reproduced from that table; the DNA served to infer D and trimming. The table lists 200,000 or so clones, less than 80% of them singletons. The sample comes from a study of cytomegalovirus exposure and HLA in healthy donors. Findings of the study overall: Only CMV serostatus was available as immune exposure information. It was approximately 150 TCR beta chains that were listed as cytomegalovirus-associated. Previously analyzed data showed that most TCR beta V segments were productive at a frequency of about 87% or about 30%.

The sequenced sample consisted of PBMCs. The chain is built from TRBV27 and TRBJ2-1, with 10 bases matching TRBD1. This TCR derives from a girl aged 2-10 years in good health and CMV-seronegative. The CDR3 region is CASSLSVGQGFNEQFF. The CDR3 DNA reads TGTGCCAGCAGTTTATCCGTGGGACAGGGGTTTAATGAGCAGTTCTTC.